The sequence of this T cell receptor (beta chain) was determined in a study of T cells in localized non-small cell lung cancer. The table came from immunoSEQ multiplex PCR; TCRdb's copy has only in-frame clones and leaves some out. The table includes around 21,000 clones, 70% to 90% detected once. The CDR3 runs 16 residues. The rearrangement joins TRBV21-1 to TRBJ1-1. TRBV21-1 is a known pseudogene. Sequencing was performed on peripheral blood, taken before any cancer treatment. This TCR derives from a male donor aged 60 or over with stage I squamous cell lung carcinoma. The CDR3 loop is CASSKAEKASESEAFF. In nucleotides, the CDR3 is TGTGCCAGCAGCAAAGCGGAGAAGGCTTCCGAAAGTGAAGCTTTCTTT.